This T cell receptor beta chain was obtained from a study of cytomegalovirus exposure and HLA in healthy donors. The PCR had 60 Vbeta and 13 Jbeta primers. Sequencing used immunoSEQ multiplex PCR; TCRdb keeps in-frame clones, though not all of them. The sample lists about 94,000 clones, around four fifths occurring once. Germline loops: CDR1 SGHNT, CDR2 YYREEE (reference sequence). J lost 3 bases, V lost 2 bases, and 4 bases had no gene match. The CDR3 spans 15 residues. This TCR was recovered from an older woman in good health and CMV-seronegative. This chain uses TRBV5-4 with TRBJ2-5; TRBD2 aligns across 10 bases. The sample was PBMCs. The CDR3 loop is CASSLGGLAEETQYF. DNA of the CDR3: TGTGCCAGCAGCTTAGGCGGACTAGCGGAAGAGACCCAGTACTTC.